This T cell receptor beta chain originates from a study of T cell repertoires in cytomegalovirus infection. Each CDR3 protein gets one entry after TCRdb re-called the reads with MiXCR. In the table there are some 680,000 distinct CDR3 sequences, 35% to 45% of which are singletons. This CDR3 has 12 amino acids. CDR1 and CDR2 (germline): SGHNT, YYREEE (reference sequence). The V end lost 0 bases, the J end lost 8 bases, and 8 bases lay between the germline ends. This clonotype showed up just a few times. The chain joins TRBV5-4 to TRBJ1-1; D is perhaps TRBD1 (5 bases). The sequencing sample was made of PBMCs. The sequence derives from a human donor in good health (CMV status not recorded). Some clones in this sample may be carry-over from other donors' samples. CDR3 DNA sequence: TGTGCCAGCAGCTTGGCCCAGGGAGAAGCTTTCTTT. This sequence encodes CASSLAQGEAFF.